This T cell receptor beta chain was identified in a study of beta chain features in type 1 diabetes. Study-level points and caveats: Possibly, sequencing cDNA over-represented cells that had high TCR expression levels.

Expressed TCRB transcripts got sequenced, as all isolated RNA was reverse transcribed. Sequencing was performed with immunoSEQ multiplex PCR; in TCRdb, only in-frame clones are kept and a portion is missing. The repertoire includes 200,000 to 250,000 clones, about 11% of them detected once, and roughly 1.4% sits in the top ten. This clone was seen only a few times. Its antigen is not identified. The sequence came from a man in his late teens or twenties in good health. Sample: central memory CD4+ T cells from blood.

CDR3 residues: CASRTTSINYGYTF. CDR3 DNA: TGTGCCAGCAGAACAACATCGATTAACTATGGCTACACCTTC. The chain uses TRBV28 and TRBJ1-2; no clear D gene. The CDR3 contains 14 residues. The V end was cut by 6 bases, the J end by 1 base, with 12 bases between. Germline CDR1 reads MDHEN; CDR2 reads SYDVKM.